A selection of T cell receptor beta chains follows, all from one sample in a study of PD-1 blockade in classical Hodgkin lymphoma. Repertoires were generated with immunoSEQ multiplex PCR, while TCRdb's copy carries only in-frame clones and drops some. The sample carries roughly 45,000 clones, roughly 72% recorded once. Sample: peripheral blood mononuclear cells (PBMCs), taken before the second cycle of nivolumab. All receptors come from a human donor with classical Hodgkin lymphoma. The CDR3 runs from the conserved cysteine through the conserved F or W. D genes are given only for firm matches. The size entry is marked missing in some rows and otherwise reads once, few, many or a size class.

>-|TRBV9|TRBJ2-2|-
TGTGCCAGCAGCGTCCCACGAAACACCGGGGAGCTGTTTTTT
CASSVPRNTGELFF
>once|TRBV14|TRBJ2-2|-
TGTGCCAGCAGCCAAGCTGACAAGCTGGCCCCAGGAATCTGCCGGAACACCGGGGAGCTGTTTTTT
CASSQADKLAPGICRNTGELFF
>-|TRBV9|TRBJ2-5|-
TGTGCCAGCAGCCTCCGGGGACGGCAGTACTTC
CASSLRGRQYF
>-|TRBV11-2|TRBJ2-7|TRBD1
TGTGCCAGCAGCTTAGACACCGGGACAGGGTACTACGAGCAGTACTTC
CASSLDTGTGYYEQYF
>-|TRBV27|TRBJ1-4|-
TGTGCCAGCAGTTTAGTTAGGGGGAGTTCTAATGAAAAACTGTTTTTT
CASSLVRGSSNEKLFF
>-|TRBV6-5|TRBJ1-3|-
TGTGCCAGCAGAGAAACCCCAGGGATAAACACCATATATTTT
CASRETPGINTIYF
>-|TRBV28|TRBJ1-5|-
TGTGCCAGCAGTTTAATTGATCAGCCCCAGCATTTT
CASSLIDQPQHF
>-|TRBV7-7|TRBJ2-2|-
TGTGCTAGCTGGGACATAGACACCGGGGAGCTGTTTTTT
CASWDIDTGELFF
>-|TRBV27|TRBJ2-7|-
TGTGCCAGCAGTGGACCAACAAACGCCTACGAGCAGTACTTC
CASSGPTNAYEQYF
>-|TRBV12-5|TRBJ1-2|-
TGTGCTAGTGGTTTGGGCCCCGAAACAGGGTTTGATGGCTACACCTTC
CASGLGPETGFDGYTF
>-|TRBV9|TRBJ2-3|-
TGTGCCAGCAGCTCCTTCGGTGCTAGCACAGATACGCAGTATTTT
CASSSFGASTDTQYF
>-|TRBV27|TRBJ2-7|TRBD1
TGTGCCAGCAGCCCCGGGACAGGGGGGTGGGAGCAGTACTTC
CASSPGTGGWEQYF
>-|TRBV7-9|TRBJ1-2|TRBD1
TGTGCCAGCAGCTCCTCCGGGACAGGGAACTATGGCTACACCTTC
CASSSSGTGNYGYTF
>-|TRBV4-3|TRBJ2-2|-
TGCGCCAGCAGCCAGACCGTCGGCCTCCCCGGGGAGCTGTTTTTT
CASSQTVGLPGELFF
>-|TRBV7-9|TRBJ2-7|-
-
CASSTSTGFHEQYF
>-|TRBV2|TRBJ2-2|TRBD1
TGTGCCAGCAACAGGGGACAGGCGAACACCGGGGAGCTGTTTTTT
CASNRGQANTGELFF
>-|TRBV11-3|TRBJ2-1|-
TGTGCCAGCAGCTTGGGAGATTTGGATGAGCAGTTCTTC
CASSLGDLDEQFF
>-|TRBV7-2|TRBJ1-4|-
TGTGCCAGCAGCTTAGTTACCGGGGATCGAGAAAAACTGTTTTTT
CASSLVTGDREKLFF
>-|TRBV9|TRBJ2-1|TRBD2
TGTGCCAGCAGCGGTATGACTAGCGGGAGCTACAATGAGCAGTTCTTC
CASSGMTSGSYNEQFF
>-|TRBV7-7|TRBJ2-1|TRBD2
TGTGCTAGCAGCTTAGGATTTATCAGCGGGACCAACAATGAGCAGTTCTTC
CASSLGFISGTNNEQFF
>-|TRBV4-2|TRBJ2-7|TRBD2
TGTGCCAGAACGGCGGGAGGAACCTACGAGCAGTACTTC
CARTAGGTYEQYF
>-|TRBV9|TRBJ1-3|-
TGTGCCAGCAGCGTAGAGGCAGGGGACGGAAACACCATATATTTT
CASSVEAGDGNTIYF
>-|TRBV30|TRBJ1-5|-
TGTGCCTGGAGTGAGGATAGCAATCAGCCCCAGCATTTT
CAWSEDSNQPQHF
>-|TRBV6-5|TRBJ1-4|-
TGTGCCAGCAGTTACTCAGTCCTGGGTTCTAATGAAAAACTGTTTTTT
CASSYSVLGSNEKLFF
>-|TRBV7-9|TRBJ2-7|-
TGTGCCAGCAGCTTAGGAGAAAGGGTCCTCTCCTACGAGCAGTACTTC
CASSLGERVLSYEQYF
>-|TRBV7-9|TRBJ2-7|TRBD1
TGTGCCAGCAGCCTAACCGGGACAGGGTCCTACGAGCAGTACTTC
CASSLTGTGSYEQYF
>-|TRBV18|TRBJ2-7|TRBD1
TGTGCCAGCTCACATGGGACAGGGGGAGAGCAGTACTTC
CASSHGTGGEQYF